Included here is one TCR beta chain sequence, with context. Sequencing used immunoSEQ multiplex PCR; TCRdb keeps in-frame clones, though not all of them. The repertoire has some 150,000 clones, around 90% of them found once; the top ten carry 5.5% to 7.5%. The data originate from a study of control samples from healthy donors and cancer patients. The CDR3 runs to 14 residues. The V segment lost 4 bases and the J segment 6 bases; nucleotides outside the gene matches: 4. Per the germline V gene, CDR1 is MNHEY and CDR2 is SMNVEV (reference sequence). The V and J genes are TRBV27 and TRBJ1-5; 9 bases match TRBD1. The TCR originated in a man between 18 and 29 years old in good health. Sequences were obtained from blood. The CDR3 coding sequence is TGTGCCAGCAGTTCGGGACAGGGAGGTCAGCCCCAGCATTTT. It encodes CASSSGQGGQPQHF.